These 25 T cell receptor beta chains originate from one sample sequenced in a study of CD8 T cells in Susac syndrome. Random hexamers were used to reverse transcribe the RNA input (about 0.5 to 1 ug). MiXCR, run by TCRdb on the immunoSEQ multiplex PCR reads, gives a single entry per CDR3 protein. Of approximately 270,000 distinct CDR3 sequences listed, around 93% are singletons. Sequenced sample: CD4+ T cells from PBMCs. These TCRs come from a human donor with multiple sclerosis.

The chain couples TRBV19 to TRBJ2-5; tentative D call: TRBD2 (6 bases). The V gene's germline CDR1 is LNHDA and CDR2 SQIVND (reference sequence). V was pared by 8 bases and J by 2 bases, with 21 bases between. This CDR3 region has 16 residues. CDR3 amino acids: CASAPGLLFGQETQYF. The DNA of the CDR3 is TGTGCCAGTGCTCCGGGACTCCTTTTTGGTCAAGAGACCCAGTACTTC.

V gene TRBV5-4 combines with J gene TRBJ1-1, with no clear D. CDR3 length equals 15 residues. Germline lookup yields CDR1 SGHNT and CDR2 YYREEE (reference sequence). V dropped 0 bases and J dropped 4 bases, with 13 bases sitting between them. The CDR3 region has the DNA TGTGCCAGCAGCTTGGAAGGGCAGGTTGGCACTGAAGCTTTCTTT. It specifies CASSLEGQVGTEAFF.

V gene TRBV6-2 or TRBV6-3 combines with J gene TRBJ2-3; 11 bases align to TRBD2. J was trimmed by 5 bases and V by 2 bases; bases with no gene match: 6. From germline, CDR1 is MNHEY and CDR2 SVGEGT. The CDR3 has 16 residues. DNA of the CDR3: TGTGCCAGCAGTTACCCGGGACTAGCGGAGGGAGATACGCAGTATTTT. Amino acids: CASSYPGLAEGDTQYF.

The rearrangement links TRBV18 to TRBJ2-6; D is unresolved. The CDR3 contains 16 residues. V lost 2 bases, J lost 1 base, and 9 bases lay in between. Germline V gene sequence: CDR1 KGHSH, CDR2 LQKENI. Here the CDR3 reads CASSPTLGSGANVLTF. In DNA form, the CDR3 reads TGTGCCAGCTCACCAACTCTGGGTTCTGGGGCCAACGTCCTGACTTTC. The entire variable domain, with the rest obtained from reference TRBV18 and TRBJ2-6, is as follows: NAGVMQNPRHLVRRRGQEARLRCSPMKGHSHVYWYRQLPEEGLKFMVYLQKENIIDESGMPKERFSAEFPKEGPSILRIQQVVRGDSAAYFCASSPTLGSGANVLTFGAGSRLTVL.

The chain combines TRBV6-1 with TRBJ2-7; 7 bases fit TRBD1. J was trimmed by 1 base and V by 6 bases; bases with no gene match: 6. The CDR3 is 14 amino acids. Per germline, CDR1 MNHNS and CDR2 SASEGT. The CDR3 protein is CASSRDSGSYEQYV. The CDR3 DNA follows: TGTGCCAGCAGCCGGGACAGTGGGTCCTACGAGCAGTACGTC.

This CDR3 is CASSLGEFNTEAFF. DNA of the CDR3: TGTGCCAGCAGTTTAGGGGAGTTTAACACTGAAGCTTTCTTT. The J gene is TRBJ1-1, the V gene TRBV12-3 or TRBV12-4; D uncertain. The CDR3 runs 14 residues. Trimming pared 1 base from V and 2 bases from J, leaving 8 bases between.

The CDR3: CATSRDIEGSFTF. The CDR3 bases are TGTGCCACCAGCAGAGATATCGAGGGGAGTTTCACCTTC. The chain couples TRBV15 to TRBJ1-2; perhaps TRBD1 as D (5 bases). CDR1 LNHNV and CDR2 YYDKDF come from the germline V gene (reference sequence). This CDR3 spans 13 amino acids. The V end was cut by 0 bases, the J end by 13 bases, with 15 bases between.

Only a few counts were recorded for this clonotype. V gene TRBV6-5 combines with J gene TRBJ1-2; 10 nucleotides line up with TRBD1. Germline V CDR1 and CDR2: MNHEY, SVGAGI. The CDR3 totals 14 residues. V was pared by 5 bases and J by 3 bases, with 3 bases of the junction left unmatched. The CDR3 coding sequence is TGTGCCAGCAGTCCGACAGGGGGCGACTATGGCTACACCTTC. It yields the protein CASSPTGGDYGYTF.

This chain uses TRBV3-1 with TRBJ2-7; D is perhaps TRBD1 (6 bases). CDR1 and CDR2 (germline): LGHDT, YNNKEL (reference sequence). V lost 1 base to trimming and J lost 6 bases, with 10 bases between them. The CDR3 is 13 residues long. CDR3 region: CASSQVQGSEQYV. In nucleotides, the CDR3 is TGTGCCAGCAGCCAAGTGCAGGGGTCCGAGCAGTACGTC.

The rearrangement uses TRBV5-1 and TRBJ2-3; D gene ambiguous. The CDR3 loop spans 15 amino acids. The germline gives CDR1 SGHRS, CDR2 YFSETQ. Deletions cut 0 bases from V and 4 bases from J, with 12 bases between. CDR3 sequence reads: CASSLEGSFPDTQYF. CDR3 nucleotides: TGCGCCAGCAGCTTGGAGGGAAGCTTCCCAGATACGCAGTATTTT.

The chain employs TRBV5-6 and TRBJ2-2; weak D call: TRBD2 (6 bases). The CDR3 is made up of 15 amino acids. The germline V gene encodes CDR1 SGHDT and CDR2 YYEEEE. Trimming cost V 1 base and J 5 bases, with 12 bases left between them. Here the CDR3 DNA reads TGTGCCAGCAGCTTGCCAGGGAGGCTGACCGGGGAGCTGTTTTTT. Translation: CASSLPGRLTGELFF.

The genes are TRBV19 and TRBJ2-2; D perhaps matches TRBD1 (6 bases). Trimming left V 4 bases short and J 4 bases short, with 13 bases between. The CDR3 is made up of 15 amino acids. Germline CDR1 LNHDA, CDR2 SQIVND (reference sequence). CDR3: CASSSSGHPTGELFF. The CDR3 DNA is TGTGCCAGTAGTAGCTCGGGACACCCCACCGGGGAGCTGTTTTTT.

CDR3 residues: CASSSLRLAGPQETQYF. The CDR3 DNA reads as TGCGCCAGCAGCTCATTGCGACTAGCGGGGCCTCAAGAGACCCAGTACTTC. The gene calls are TRBV5-1 and TRBJ2-5; 11 nucleotides agree with TRBD2. Germline V gene sequence: CDR1 SGHRS, CDR2 YFSETQ. This CDR3 region has 17 residues. With V trimmed by 3 bases and J by 2 bases, 9 bases remained unmatched.

The CDR3 sequence: CASSHEGNTIYF. CDR3 nucleotides: TGTGCCAGCAGCCACGAGGGAAACACCATATATTTT. The V and J genes are TRBV3-1 and TRBJ1-3; no reliable D call. The CDR3 sequence is 12 residues long. CDR1 is LGHDT and CDR2 is YNNKEL in the germline V gene (reference sequence). Deletions cut 3 bases from V and 4 bases from J, with 4 bases between.

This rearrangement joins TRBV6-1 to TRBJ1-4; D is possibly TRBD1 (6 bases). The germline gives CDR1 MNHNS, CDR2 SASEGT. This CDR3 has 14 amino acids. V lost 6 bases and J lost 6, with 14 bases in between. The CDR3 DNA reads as TGTGCCAGCAGGAAACAGGGAGGCGATGAAAAACTGTTTTTT. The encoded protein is CASRKQGGDEKLFF.

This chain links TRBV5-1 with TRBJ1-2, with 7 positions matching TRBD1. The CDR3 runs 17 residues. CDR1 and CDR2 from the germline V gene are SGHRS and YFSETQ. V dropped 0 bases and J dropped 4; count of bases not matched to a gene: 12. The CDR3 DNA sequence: TGCGCCAGCAGCTTGGATACGACAGGGAGCTCAGCCTATGGCTACACCTTC. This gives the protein CASSLDTTGSSAYGYTF.

The CDR3 sequence: CASSQDPGGGAQDTQYF. As DNA, the CDR3 is TGTGCCAGCAGCCAAGACCCTGGCGGGGGGGCCCAAGATACGCAGTATTTT. The chain uses TRBV3-1 and TRBJ2-3; 9 bases are shared with TRBD2. Germline assignment: CDR1 LGHDT and CDR2 YNNKEL (reference sequence). CDR3 length equals 17 residues. J was trimmed by 5 bases and V by 0 bases; bases with no gene match: 9.

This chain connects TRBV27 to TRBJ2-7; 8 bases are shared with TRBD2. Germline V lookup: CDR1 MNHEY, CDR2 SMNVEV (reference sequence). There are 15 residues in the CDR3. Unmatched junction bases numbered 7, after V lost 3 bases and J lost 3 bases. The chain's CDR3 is CASSFASGGHYEQYF. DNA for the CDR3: TGTGCCAGCAGTTTCGCCAGCGGGGGCCACTACGAGCAGTACTTC.

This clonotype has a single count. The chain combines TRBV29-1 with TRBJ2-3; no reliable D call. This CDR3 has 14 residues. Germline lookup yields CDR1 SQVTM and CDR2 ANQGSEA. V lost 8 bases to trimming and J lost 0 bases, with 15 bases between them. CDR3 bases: TGCAGCTCCCCGGGCGGCGGTAGCACAGATACGCAGTATTTT. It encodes CSSPGGGSTDTQYF.

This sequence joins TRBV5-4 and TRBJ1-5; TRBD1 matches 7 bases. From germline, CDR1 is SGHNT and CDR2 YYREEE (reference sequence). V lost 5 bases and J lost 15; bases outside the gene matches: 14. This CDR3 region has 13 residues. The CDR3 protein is CASSATGTSELHF. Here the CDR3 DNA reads TGTGCCAGCAGTGCGACAGGGACGAGCGAACTGCATTTT.

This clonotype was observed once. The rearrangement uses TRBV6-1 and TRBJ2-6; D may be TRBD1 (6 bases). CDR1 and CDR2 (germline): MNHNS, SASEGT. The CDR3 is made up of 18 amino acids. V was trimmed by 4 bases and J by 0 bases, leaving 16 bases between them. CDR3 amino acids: CASSGSPGQVSGANVLTF. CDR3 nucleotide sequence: TGTGCCAGCAGTGGTAGTCCGGGACAAGTCTCTGGGGCCAACGTCCTGACTTTC.

In DNA form, the CDR3 reads TGTGCCAGCAGTTCGTGGGAGAGGCGGGAGACCCAGTACTTC. Its protein is CASSSWERRETQYF. The J gene is TRBJ2-5, the V gene TRBV6-2 or TRBV6-3; a weak D match, TRBD2 (5 bases). CDR1 MNHEY and CDR2 SVGEGT come from the germline V gene. V was pared by 4 bases and J by 5 bases, with 14 bases between. The CDR3 loop spans 14 amino acids.

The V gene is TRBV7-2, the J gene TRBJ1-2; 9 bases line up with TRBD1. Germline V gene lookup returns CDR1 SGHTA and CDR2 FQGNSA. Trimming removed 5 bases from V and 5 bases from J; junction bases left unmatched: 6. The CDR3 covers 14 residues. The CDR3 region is CASSRRQGVYGYTF. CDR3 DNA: TGTGCCAGCAGCCGTCGACAGGGGGTATATGGCTACACCTTC.

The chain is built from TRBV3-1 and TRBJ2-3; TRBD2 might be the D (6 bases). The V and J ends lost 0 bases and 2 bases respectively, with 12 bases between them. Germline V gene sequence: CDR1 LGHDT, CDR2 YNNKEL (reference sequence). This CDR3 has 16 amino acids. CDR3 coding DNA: TGTGCCAGCAGCCAAGATACGGGACTTGACACAGATACGCAGTATTTT. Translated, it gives CASSQDTGLDTDTQYF.

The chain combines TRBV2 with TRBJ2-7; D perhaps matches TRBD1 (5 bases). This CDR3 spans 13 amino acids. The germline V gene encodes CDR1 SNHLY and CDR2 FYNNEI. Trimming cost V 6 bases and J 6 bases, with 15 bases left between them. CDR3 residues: CASRGARQIEQYV. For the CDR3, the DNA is TGTGCCAGCAGAGGAGCCCGACAGATCGAGCAGTACGTC.